What follows are 26 T cell receptor beta chains derived from one specimen sequenced in a study of T cell responses to AZD1222 COVID-19 vaccine. Using immunoSEQ multiplex PCR, the repertoire was profiled, and TCRdb retains in-frame clones only, with some absent. The data contain over 85,000 clones, approximately 84% of them singletons. The source was peripheral blood, collected on day 0 of AZD1222 vaccination. The receptor set was obtained from an adult in good health.

The chain joins TRBV7-6 to TRBJ2-5; D is uncertain. Deletions cut 5 bases from V and 2 bases from J, with 15 bases between. Germline V gene data show CDR1 as SGHVS and CDR2 as FNYEAQ. The CDR3 is made up of 15 amino acids. The DNA of the CDR3 is TGTGCCAGCAGCCGCAATAAAGGGTCTCAAGAGACCCAGTACTTC. Its translation is CASSRNKGSQETQYF.

V gene TRBV6-5 combines with J gene TRBJ2-3; the D is unclear. CDR1 is MNHEY, CDR2 SVGAGI, per germline. The germline V and J ends were trimmed by 5 bases and 2 bases, with 8 bases remaining between them. This CDR3 region has 13 residues. CDR3 in amino acids: CASSPGLTDTQYF. CDR3 sequence (DNA): TGTGCCAGCAGTCCAGGCCTCACAGATACGCAGTATTTT.

The chain joins TRBV9 to TRBJ2-3; 7 positions match TRBD2. CDR3 size: 16 residues. Germline CDR1 reads SGDLS; CDR2 reads YYNGEE. Germline trimming cut 2 bases from V and 6 bases from J; bases unmatched to any gene: 12. The CDR3 sequence is CASSVPSATSQDTQYF. The DNA of the CDR3 is TGTGCCAGCAGCGTTCCATCCGCGACTAGCCAGGATACGCAGTATTTT. Full variable domain (outside the CDR3, taken from reference TRBV9 and TRBJ2-3): DSGVTQTPKHLITATGQRVTLRCSPRSGDLSVYWYQQSLDQGLQFLIQYYNGEERAKGNILERFSAQQFPDLHSELNLSSLELGDSALYFCASSVPSATSQDTQYFGPGTRLTVL.

J is TRBJ2-1 and V is TRBV18; a possible D gene is TRBD1 (5 bases). V lost 3 bases to trimming and J lost 13 bases, with 13 bases between them. CDR1 and CDR2 from the germline V gene are KGHSH and LQKENI. This CDR3 has 12 residues. The CDR3 bases are TGTGCCAGCTCACCCTCTTCCAGGGCACAGTTCTTC. Encoded protein: CASSPSSRAQFF. Variable domain in full (rest from reference TRBV18 and TRBJ2-1): NAGVMQNPRHLVRRRGQEARLRCSPMKGHSHVYWYRQLPEEGLKFMVYLQKENIIDESGMPKERFSAEFPKEGPSILRIQQVVRGDSAAYFCASSPSSRAQFFGPGTRLTVL.

V and J are TRBV4-2 and TRBJ1-6; possibly TRBD1 for D (5 bases). Germline assignment: CDR1 LGHNA and CDR2 YNFKEQ. The CDR3 has 16 amino acids. V lost 1 base and J lost 3, with 10 bases in between. This CDR3 is CASSQVGQNYNSPLHF. The CDR3 coding sequence is TGTGCCAGCAGCCAAGTGGGGCAGAACTATAATTCACCCCTCCACTTT.

The chain is built from TRBV4-1 and TRBJ2-7, with a tentative D call TRBD1 (5 bases). Germline V gene sequence: CDR1 MGHRA, CDR2 YSYEKL. V lost 6 bases and J lost 5, with 17 bases in between. This CDR3 is built from 14 residues. CDR3 nucleotides: TGCGCCAGCAGGTCGCTAGGGGCGCTTCACGAGCAGTACGTC. The encoded protein is CASRSLGALHEQYV.

J is TRBJ1-5 and V is TRBV5-6, with D hard to call. Germline values: CDR1 SGHDT, CDR2 YYEEEE. Trimming removed 2 bases from V and 2 bases from J, with 11 bases in between. This CDR3 is built from 15 residues. CDR3 DNA: TGTGCCAGCAGCTTTTTTGGGGAGCGCAATCAGCCCCAGCATTTT. This translates into CASSFFGERNQPQHF.

This chain connects TRBV6-5 to TRBJ1-2; D call uncertain. CDR3 length: 13 residues. CDR1 is MNHEY and CDR2 is SVGAGI in the germline V gene. V was clipped by 4 bases and J by 6 bases, with 12 bases between them. The DNA for the CDR3 is TGTGCCAGCAGTTTTTCTGGGGTCCATGGCTACACCTTC. Translating gives CASSFSGVHGYTF.

The chain uses TRBV5-4 and TRBJ2-5; TRBD2 aligns across 8 bases. CDR1 is SGHNT and CDR2 is YYREEE in the germline V gene (reference sequence). CDR3 length: 17 amino acids. V shed 0 bases and J 0 bases; nucleotides not matched to a gene: 7. Written as DNA, the CDR3 is TGTGCCAGCAGCTTGGCCAAACTAGCGGAGAACCAAGAGACCCAGTACTTC. Its translation: CASSLAKLAENQETQYF.

This clone was observed a single time. The chain couples TRBV4-2 to TRBJ2-5; 9 positions agree with TRBD1. This CDR3 is 17 amino acids long. Germline CDR1 reads LGHNA; CDR2 reads YNFKEQ. The V gene end was trimmed by 2 bases and the J gene end by 4 bases; junction bases not matched to a gene: 11. This CDR3 is CASSQLTAGTGLETQYF. The CDR3 DNA reads TGTGCCAGCAGCCAACTAACCGCCGGGACAGGGCTAGAGACCCAGTACTTC.

The J gene is TRBJ2-2, the V gene TRBV19; 7 positions match TRBD1. Germline CDR1 reads LNHDA; CDR2 reads SQIVND (reference sequence). The CDR3 totals 14 residues. V lost 5 bases and J lost 4; bases outside the gene matches: 4. The CDR3 DNA reads as TGTGCCAGTAGTGTGCCAGGGGGCACCGGGGAGCTGTTTTTT. Encoded protein: CASSVPGGTGELFF.

The chain links TRBV7-9 to TRBJ2-7, with TRBD1 matching 7 bases. V trimming: 3 bases; J trimming: 0 bases; junction bases outside the gene matches: 2. The CDR3 spans 14 residues. Germline V gene data show CDR1 as SEHNR and CDR2 as FQNEAQ (reference sequence). CDR3 protein: CASSFRDSSYEQYF. In DNA form, the CDR3 reads TGTGCCAGCAGCTTTCGGGACAGCTCCTACGAGCAGTACTTC. The full variable domain, rest sourced from reference TRBV7-9 and TRBJ2-7, is DTGVSQNPRHKITKRGQNVTFRCDPISEHNRLYWYRQTLGQGPEFLTYFQNEAQLEKSRLLSDRFSAERPKGSFSTLEIQRTEQGDSAMYLCASSFRDSSYEQYFGPGTRLTVT.

This chain joins TRBV6-2 or TRBV6-3 and TRBJ1-5; D is unclear. Germline CDR1 reads MNHEY; CDR2 reads SVGEGT. The CDR3 extends over 12 amino acids. Deletions cut 3 bases from V and 4 bases from J, with 4 bases between. The CDR3 bases are TGTGCCAGCAGTTATGAAAATCAGCCCCAGCATTTT. Amino acids: CASSYENQPQHF.

The V gene is TRBV7-9, the J gene TRBJ2-7; TRBD2 is a possible D gene (5 bases). Per germline, CDR1 SEHNR and CDR2 FQNEAQ (reference sequence). This CDR3 contains 15 residues. Trimming stripped 0 bases from V and 6 bases from J, with 15 bases between. For the CDR3, the DNA is TGTGCCAGCAGCTTAGCGGAGATCGAGGGATCCGAGCAGTACTTC. Translating it yields CASSLAEIEGSEQYF. Together with reference TRBV7-9 and TRBJ2-7, the CDR3 gives the full variable domain: DTGVSQNPRHKITKRGQNVTFRCDPISEHNRLYWYRQTLGQGPEFLTYFQNEAQLEKSRLLSDRFSAERPKGSFSTLEIQRTEQGDSAMYLCASSLAEIEGSEQYFGPGTRLTVT.

Regarding this clone: The junction differs from germline at one of its ends, possibly a read error. V is TRBV5-4 and J is TRBJ2-1; D gene uncertain. Per the germline V gene, CDR1 is SGHNT and CDR2 is YYREEE (reference sequence). The CDR3 covers 15 residues. The CDR3 reads CASSFPQRSFNEQFF. The CDR3 nucleotides read TGTGCCAGCAGCTTCCCTCAGCGCTCCTTCAATGAGCAGTTCTTC. Full variable domain (missing parts from reference TRBV5-4 and TRBJ2-1): ETGVTQSPTHLIKTRGQQVTLRCSSQSGHNTVSWYQQALGQGPQFIFQYYREEENGRGNFPPRFSGLQFPNYSSELNVNALELDDSALYLCASSFPQRSFNEQFFGPGTRLTVL.

V gene TRBV6-2 or TRBV6-3 combines with J gene TRBJ1-1, with D hard to call. With 4 bases removed from V and 1 base from J, the gap between germline ends came to 10 bases. Germline V gene sequence: CDR1 MNHEY, CDR2 SVGEGT. The CDR3 has 14 amino acids. CDR3 sequence: CASSFIPGNTEAFF. For the CDR3, the DNA is TGTGCCAGCAGTTTTATCCCAGGGAACACTGAAGCTTTCTTT.

This clone was seen only once. The gene calls are TRBV9 and TRBJ2-1; D is unresolved. The V end was cut by 4 bases, the J end by 6 bases, with 14 bases between. The CDR3 length is 14 residues. Per the germline V gene, CDR1 is SGDLS and CDR2 is YYNGEE. CDR3 bases: TGTGCCAGCAGCCTCAGATGGGTTCCCAATGAGCAGTTCTTC. Its translation: CASSLRWVPNEQFF.

The V and J genes are TRBV11-3 and TRBJ1-1, with D hard to call. There are 13 residues in the CDR3. Trimming removed 5 bases from V and 1 base from J, with 8 bases in between. The germline V gene has CDR1 SGHNT and CDR2 YENEEA. The CDR3 DNA is TGTGCCAGCAGCCATCAAGAGAACACTGAAGCTTTCTTT. As protein: CASSHQENTEAFF.

The genes are TRBV24-1 and TRBJ1-2; D possibly corresponds to TRBD1 (5 bases). This CDR3 comprises 13 residues. Germline CDR1 reads KGHDR; CDR2 reads SFDVKD. The ends were cut back, 0 bases at V and 6 bases at J, with 7 bases in the middle. Here the CDR3 DNA reads TGTGCCACCAGTGATTTGTCGGGGGATGGCTACACCTTC. Residues: CATSDLSGDGYTF.

The CDR3 nucleotides are TGCGCCAGCAGCCAGGGCCTGACAGGGATTAATGAAAAACTGTTTTTT. Protein: CASSQGLTGINEKLFF. The V gene is TRBV4-3, the J gene TRBJ1-4; 7 bases match TRBD1. Trimming cost V 3 bases and J 4 bases; bases outside gene matches: 8. CDR3 length: 16 residues. CDR1 is LGHNA, CDR2 YSLEER, per germline.

The chain recombines TRBV10-2 with TRBJ2-2; weak D call: TRBD2 (5 bases). Trimming shortened V by 2 bases and J by 1 base, and 8 bases separated the two germline ends. This CDR3 contains 15 residues. CDR1 and CDR2 (germline): WSHSY, SAAADI. The chain's CDR3 is CASSEGGENTGELFF. The CDR3 bases are TGCGCCAGCAGTGAGGGAGGTGAGAACACCGGGGAGCTGTTTTTT.

The chain has TRBV7-9 and TRBJ2-3; TRBD2 matches at 7 bases. The junction had 15 bases not matched to a gene; V was cut back by 5 bases and J by 1 base. CDR3 size: 18 residues. Per the germline V gene, CDR1 is SEHNR and CDR2 is FQNEAQ (reference sequence). DNA of the CDR3: TGTGCCAGCAGCCGAATTTTTCTAGCGGAGAGACGCACAGATACGCAGTATTTT. This sequence encodes CASSRIFLAERRTDTQYF.

The rearrangement joins TRBV28 to TRBJ1-1; 7 bases are shared with TRBD1. CDR1 and CDR2 (germline): MDHEN, SYDVKM. The CDR3 consists of 14 residues. J gave up 4 bases and V 6 bases, and 8 bases lay outside the gene matches. CDR3 amino acids: CASSRDSTGTEAFF. The CDR3 region has the DNA TGTGCCAGCAGCCGGGACAGTACGGGCACTGAAGCTTTCTTT.

The chain links TRBV6-6 to TRBJ1-2; D remains unclear. This CDR3 spans 14 amino acids. The germline V gene has CDR1 MNHNY and CDR2 SVGAGI (reference sequence). The V gene lost 7 bases and the J gene lost 2 bases, with 14 bases spanning the gap. The CDR3 sequence: CASTSDRLNYGYTF. The CDR3 nucleotides read TGTGCCAGCACCTCAGACCGATTGAACTATGGCTACACCTTC.

The rearrangement uses TRBV11-3 and TRBJ2-2, with D tentatively TRBD1 (7 bases). Germline V gives CDR1 SGHNT, CDR2 YENEEA. The V and J ends lost 1 base and 6 bases respectively, with 18 bases between them. This CDR3 has 17 residues. CDR3 DNA sequence: TGTGCCAGCAGCTTAGTGCGTGGAGGGGGCTCGGCCGGGGAGCTGTTTTTT. Protein: CASSLVRGGGSAGELFF.

J is TRBJ2-5 and V is TRBV28; no reliable D call. This CDR3 region has 13 residues. The V gene's germline CDR1 is MDHEN and CDR2 SYDVKM. Between the trimmed V and J ends, which lost 6 bases and 7 bases, there was a span of 15 bases. In DNA, the CDR3 is TGTGCCAGCAGGTCTCGAAGTGTCCGGACCCAGTACTTC. Encoded protein: CASRSRSVRTQYF. Complete variable domain (other parts from reference TRBV28 and TRBJ2-5): DVKVTQSSRYLVKRTGEKVFLECVQDMDHENMFWYRQDPGLGLRLIYFSYDVKMKEKGDIPEGYSVSREKKERFSLILESASTNQTSMYLCASRSRSVRTQYFGPGTRLLVL.